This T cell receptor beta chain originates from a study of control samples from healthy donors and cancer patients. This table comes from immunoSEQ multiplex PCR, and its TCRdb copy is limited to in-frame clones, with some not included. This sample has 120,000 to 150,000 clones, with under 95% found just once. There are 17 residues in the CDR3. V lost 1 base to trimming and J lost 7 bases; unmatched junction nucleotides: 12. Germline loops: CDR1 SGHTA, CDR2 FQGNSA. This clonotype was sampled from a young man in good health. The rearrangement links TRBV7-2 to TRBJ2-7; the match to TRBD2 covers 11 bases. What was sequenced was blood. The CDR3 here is CASSLGPSGGWRWEQYF. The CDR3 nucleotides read TGTGCCAGCAGCTTAGGTCCTAGCGGGGGGTGGAGATGGGAGCAGTACTTC. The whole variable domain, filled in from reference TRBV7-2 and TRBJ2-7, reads GAGVSQSPSNKVTEKGKDVELRCDPISGHTALYWYRQSLGQGLEFLIYFQGNSAPDKSGLPSDRFSAERTGGSVSTLTIQRTQQEDSAVYLCASSLGPSGGWRWEQYFGPGTRLTVT.